Below are 21 T cell receptor beta chains sequenced from a single sample in a study of neoadjuvant nivolumab and ipilimumab in lung cancer. Produced via immunoSEQ multiplex PCR; TCRdb's table is partial and in-frame only. The sample holds some 10,000 clones, approximately 77% seen once. The sequencing here drew on tumor tissue, taken after neoadjuvant nivolumab, alone or with ipilimumab, at or shortly before surgery. The receptors were gathered from an adult with non-small cell lung cancer.

This clone has more than one count but fewer than ten. V and J are TRBV27 and TRBJ2-3; the D is unclear. V lost 1 base and J 6 bases, leaving 17 bases between the germline ends. The CDR3 has 16 amino acids. CDR1 and CDR2 from the germline V gene are MNHEY and SMNVEV (reference sequence). In DNA, the CDR3 is TGTGCCAGCAGTTTATACCCCGCTTTGTGGGTGGATACGCAGTATTTT. It specifies CASSLYPALWVDTQYF.

The rearrangement uses TRBV14 and TRBJ2-5, with a tentative D call TRBD1 (5 bases). The germline V and J ends were trimmed by 1 base and 7 bases, with 13 bases remaining between them. Germline V gene lookup returns CDR1 SGHDN and CDR2 FVKESK. CDR3 length: 14 amino acids. The CDR3 coding sequence is TGTGCCAGCAGCCAAGGGGGCCTTCCTGGGACCCAGTACTTC. It specifies CASSQGGLPGTQYF.

This clone showed up just once. The chain has TRBV4-2 and TRBJ2-1; D gene uncertain. The V and J ends lost 1 base and 10 bases respectively, with 8 bases between them. Germline V lookup: CDR1 LGHNA, CDR2 YNFKEQ. The CDR3 loop spans 12 amino acids. CDR3 amino acids: CASSQVSREQFF. The CDR3 DNA reads as TGTGCCAGCAGCCAAGTATCGAGAGAGCAGTTCTTC.

The chain joins TRBV18 to TRBJ2-7; D might be TRBD1 (5 bases). Trimming took off 6 bases at V and 3 bases at J, with 6 bases between the two ends. This CDR3 spans 11 amino acids. The germline V gene encodes CDR1 KGHSH and CDR2 LQKENI. CDR3 loop: CASSTDYEQYF. In nucleotides, the CDR3 is TGTGCCAGCTCGACAGACTACGAGCAGTACTTC.

This clone has only a few counts. The genes are TRBV18 and TRBJ2-1; D possibly corresponds to TRBD2 (5 bases). Trimming removed 2 bases at V and 5 bases at J, with 16 bases between. CDR1 and CDR2 from the germline V gene are KGHSH and LQKENI. The CDR3 loop spans 16 amino acids. CDR3 protein: CASSPSITRINNEQFF. The CDR3, as DNA: TGTGCCAGCTCACCATCTATTACTAGGATAAACAATGAGCAGTTCTTC.

This clone was detected once. This chain uses TRBV10-2 with TRBJ2-7, with D possibly being TRBD2 (5 bases). Germline V gene data show CDR1 as WSHSY and CDR2 as SAAADI. Trimming removed 8 bases at V and 8 bases at J, with 13 bases between. CDR3 size: 11 residues. The CDR3 here is CASGRDRKQYF. DNA for the CDR3: TGCGCCAGCGGGAGAGATAGGAAGCAGTACTTC.

This clone was seen once. The V and J genes are TRBV2 and TRBJ1-5; no firm D call. The V and J ends lost 6 bases and 2 bases respectively, with 11 bases between them. Per the germline V gene, CDR1 is SNHLY and CDR2 is FYNNEI. CDR3 length: 14 amino acids. CDR3 sequence reads: CASRLRTGNQPQHF. In DNA, the CDR3 is TGTGCCAGCAGACTCCGGACGGGCAATCAGCCCCAGCATTTT.

This clone came up a few times. The chain combines TRBV9 with TRBJ2-1; D not resolved. V lost 4 bases and J lost 6, with 23 bases in between. The CDR3 covers 17 residues. The V gene's germline CDR1 is SGDLS and CDR2 YYNGEE. CDR3 coding DNA: TGTGCCAGCAGCCCAGTAGTTCAAATTACGGGCCTCAATGAGCAGTTCTTC. Protein sequence: CASSPVVQITGLNEQFF. Full variable domain (rest looked up from reference TRBV9 and TRBJ2-1): DSGVTQTPKHLITATGQRVTLRCSPRSGDLSVYWYQQSLDQGLQFLIQYYNGEERAKGNILERFSAQQFPDLHSELNLSSLELGDSALYFCASSPVVQITGLNEQFFGPGTRLTVL.

The chain carries TRBV7-7 and TRBJ2-3, with 7 bases lining up with TRBD1. The V gene end was trimmed by 5 bases and the J gene end by 0 bases; junction bases not matched to a gene: 5. CDR1 is SSHAT and CDR2 is FNYEAQ in the germline V gene (reference sequence). CDR3 size: 15 residues. CDR3 nucleotides: TGTGCCAGCAGCAAAAACAGGGGTAGCACAGATACGCAGTATTTT. This translates into CASSKNRGSTDTQYF.

This clone was observed a handful of times. The V call is TRBV29-1, the J call TRBJ2-7; D is undetermined. The CDR3 runs to 11 residues. CDR1 is SQVTM and CDR2 is ANQGSEA in the germline V gene. The V gene lost 2 bases and the J gene lost 7 bases, with 9 bases spanning the gap. The CDR3 spells CSVEKGWEQYF. The DNA of the CDR3 is TGCAGCGTTGAAAAAGGGTGGGAGCAGTACTTC.

V gene TRBV5-5 combines with J gene TRBJ2-7; 7 bases agree with TRBD1. V trimming: 4 bases; J trimming: 0 bases; junction bases outside the gene matches: 7. Germline-derived CDR1 and CDR2 are SGHKS and YYEKEE (reference sequence). CDR3 size: 15 residues. This CDR3 reads CASSRQGISSYEQYF. The DNA for the CDR3 is TGTGCCAGCAGCCGACAGGGAATTAGCTCCTACGAGCAGTACTTC.

This clone was seen only a few times. The chain combines TRBV9 with TRBJ2-1, with TRBD2 identical over 11 bases. CDR3 size: 12 residues. Germline V CDR1 and CDR2: SGDLS, YYNGEE. J lost 12 bases, V lost 4 bases, and 3 bases had no gene match. The CDR3 loop is CASSPTSGRQFF. The CDR3 region has the DNA TGTGCCAGCAGCCCAACTAGCGGGAGGCAGTTCTTC.

There are a few counts of this clone. The gene calls are TRBV6-6 and TRBJ2-7; TRBD2 agrees at 7 bases. CDR1 MNHNY and CDR2 SVGAGI come from the germline V gene (reference sequence). With V trimmed by 7 bases and J by 6 bases, 15 bases remained unmatched. This CDR3 region has 15 residues. The CDR3 DNA reads TGTGCCAGCAAAAACCGGGACTACGGTGGTACCGAGCAGTACTTC. Translation gives CASKNRDYGGTEQYF.

The chain has TRBV6-5 and TRBJ1-1; no clear D gene. The V and J ends lost 0 bases and 1 base respectively, with 12 bases between them. Germline assignment: CDR1 MNHEY and CDR2 SVGAGI. The CDR3 extends over 16 amino acids. The CDR3 region has the DNA TGTGCCAGCAGTTACTCGTCTATTGAGGGGAACACTGAAGCTTTCTTT. Protein: CASSYSSIEGNTEAFF.

This chain links TRBV10-2 with TRBJ2-7, with 11 nucleotides matching TRBD2. Germline V gene data show CDR1 as WSHSY and CDR2 as SAAADI. This CDR3 region has 15 residues. V lost 8 bases to trimming and J lost 1 base; unmatched junction nucleotides: 7. This CDR3 is CASAQLAGESYEQYF. DNA of the CDR3: TGCGCCAGCGCACAACTAGCGGGAGAGTCCTACGAGCAGTACTTC.

The chain joins TRBV5-1 to TRBJ2-3; D is unclear. The V gene lost 0 bases and the J gene lost 4 bases, with 24 bases spanning the gap. Germline V gene sequence: CDR1 SGHRS, CDR2 YFSETQ. The length of the CDR3 is 19 residues. CDR3 coding DNA: TGCGCCAGCAGCTTGGGTGGTACAGTCGCTTCGAAAGAGGCAGATACGCAGTATTTT. As protein: CASSLGGTVASKEADTQYF.

The chain has TRBV4-1 and TRBJ1-5, with 7 positions matching TRBD1. Losses at the gene ends were 1 base for V and 3 bases for J; bases not matched to a gene: 3. Germline values: CDR1 MGHRA, CDR2 YSYEKL. This CDR3 comprises 15 residues. The CDR3 nucleotides are TGCGCCAGCAGCCAAGGACAGGGCCACAATCAGCCCCAGCATTTT. Its protein is CASSQGQGHNQPQHF.

The chain uses TRBV13 and TRBJ2-7; TRBD1 aligns across 9 bases. The CDR3 loop spans 17 amino acids. Germline values: CDR1 PRHDT, CDR2 FYEKMQ (reference sequence). With 0 bases clipped from V and 3 bases from J, the junction kept 9 bases outside the gene matches. The CDR3 here is CASSLGWVRDRDYEQYF. In DNA, the CDR3 is TGTGCCAGCAGCTTAGGTTGGGTCCGGGACAGGGACTACGAGCAGTACTTC.

V and J are TRBV21-1 and TRBJ1-1; the table's D call, TRBD1, was not checked against the DNA. TRBV21-1 represents a pseudogene. The CDR3 totals 11 residues. CDR3 amino acids: CASGQNTEAFF. The CDR3 coding sequence is TGTGCCAGCGGACAGAACACTGAAGCTTTCTTT.

The chain recombines TRBV5-1 with TRBJ2-2, with D perhaps assigned TRBD1 or TRBD2 (6 bases each). Trimming shortened V by 5 bases and J by 3 bases, and 17 bases separated the two germline ends. The CDR3 is 16 amino acids. Germline CDR1 reads SGHRS; CDR2 reads YFSETQ. CDR3 sequence (DNA): TGCGCCAGCAGTTCACAGGGCCCGGGGGACACCGGGGAGCTGTTTTTT. Its translation is CASSSQGPGDTGELFF.

The table lists this clone with a few counts. The chain joins TRBV19 to TRBJ1-5; D not resolved. This CDR3 is built from 13 residues. Germline CDR1 reads LNHDA; CDR2 reads SQIVND (reference sequence). V lost 4 bases and J 6 bases, leaving 10 bases between the germline ends. Written as DNA, the CDR3 is TGTGCCAGTAGTAGCCAAGCCGGTCAGCCCCAGCATTTT. Its protein is CASSSQAGQPQHF.